Below, 13 T cell receptor beta chains from the same sample are listed, as sequenced in a study of blood T cell repertoires in COVID-19. Assay: immunoSEQ multiplex PCR; the TCRdb copy retains only in-frame clones and omits some. The top ten clones hold roughly 7.3% of a sample with around 130,000 clones, roughly three quarters of them seen once. The sequencing sample was made of peripheral blood. The source of these receptors is a human donor in a cohort sampled during active COVID-19.

V and J are TRBV4-1 and TRBJ2-7, with TRBD2 as a possible D gene (5 bases). Germline V lookup: CDR1 MGHRA, CDR2 YSYEKL. V was shortened by 0 bases and J by 3 bases, with 15 bases between the two germline ends. This CDR3 is built from 16 residues. CDR3 amino acids: CASSQDPPSGLYEQYF. The DNA of the CDR3 is TGCGCCAGCAGCCAAGACCCCCCTAGTGGACTCTACGAGCAGTACTTC.

The genes are TRBV5-1 and TRBJ2-1; D possibly corresponds to TRBD1 (6 bases). Germline loops: CDR1 SGHRS, CDR2 YFSETQ. This CDR3 is built from 15 residues. The V gene lost 0 bases and the J gene lost 2 bases, with 9 bases spanning the gap. The CDR3 DNA reads TGCGCCAGCAGCTTGGTGGGGGCCACCTACAATGAGCAGTTCTTC. Protein: CASSLVGATYNEQFF.

This chain joins TRBV29-1 and TRBJ1-3, with TRBD1 matching over 9 bases. The CDR3 has 14 amino acids. V was clipped by 6 bases and J by 4 bases; unmatched bases: 7. CDR1 and CDR2 (germline): SQVTM, ANQGSEA. The CDR3 sequence: CSVSTGTGGNTIYF. The CDR3 DNA reads as TGCAGCGTCAGTACCGGGACAGGGGGAAACACCATATATTTT. Filled out from reference TRBV29-1 and TRBJ1-3, the complete variable domain reads SAVISQKPSRDICQRGTSLTIQCQVDSQVTMMFWYRQQPGQSLTLIATANQGSEATYESGFVIDKFPISRPNLTFSTLTVSNMSPEDSSIYLCSVSTGTGGNTIYFGEGSWLTVV.

The chain uses TRBV12-3 or TRBV12-4 and TRBJ2-5; the D gene is possibly TRBD2 (6 bases). The CDR3 has 13 residues. The V gene lost 7 bases and the J gene lost 7 bases, with 16 bases spanning the gap. The CDR3 protein is CASTPRAGRTQYF. The CDR3 nucleotides read TGTGCCAGCACCCCTCGCGCGGGGAGGACCCAGTACTTC.

The chain has TRBV5-6 and TRBJ1-1; D is unclear. Trimming took off 4 bases at V and 6 bases at J, with 10 bases between the two ends. CDR1 is SGHDT, CDR2 YYEEEE, per germline. The CDR3 is 12 residues long. CDR3 nucleotides: TGTGCCAGCAGCCGTCGCGCCGCTGAAGCTTTCTTT. Its translation is CASSRRAAEAFF.

The chain carries TRBV29-1 and TRBJ1-1, with 8 nucleotides matching TRBD1. With V trimmed by 5 bases and J by 3 bases, 5 bases remained unmatched. Germline CDR1 SQVTM, CDR2 ANQGSEA. The CDR3 is made up of 13 amino acids. CDR3 region: CSVSTGADTEAFF. CDR3 bases: TGCAGCGTTTCGACAGGGGCGGACACTGAAGCTTTCTTT.

This sequence joins TRBV30 and TRBJ1-4; D might be TRBD1 (6 bases). Germline assignment: CDR1 GTSNPN and CDR2 SVGIG (reference sequence). The CDR3 totals 14 residues. Trimming left V 5 bases short and J 8 bases short, with 18 bases between. The CDR3 reads CAWSFTGSGEKLFF. Written as DNA, the CDR3 is TGTGCCTGGTCCTTCACAGGGTCGGGGGAAAAACTGTTTTTT. Full variable domain (outside the CDR3, taken from reference TRBV30 and TRBJ1-4): SQTIHQWPATLVQPVGSPLSLECTVEGTSNPNLYWYRQAAGRGLQLLFYSVGIGQISSEVPQNLSASRPQDRQFILSSKKLLLSDSGFYLCAWSFTGSGEKLFFGSGTQLSVL.

The gene calls are TRBV6-1 and TRBJ2-7; 8 bases agree with TRBD1. V was pared by 3 bases and J by 5 bases, with 6 bases of the junction left unmatched. CDR3 length: 14 residues. Germline CDR1 is MNHNS and CDR2 is SASEGT. As DNA, the CDR3 is TGTGCCAGCAGTGAGGCCGGACAGGGCCACGAGCAGTACTTC. It is translated as CASSEAGQGHEQYF.

The gene calls are TRBV28 and TRBJ2-7; D is undetermined. Germline V CDR1 and CDR2: MDHEN, SYDVKM. The length of the CDR3 is 12 residues. Trimming took off 5 bases at V and 6 bases at J, with 11 bases between the two ends. The CDR3 DNA sequence: TGTGCCAGCAGTGACGCCTCGGGCGAGCAGTACTTC. Its translation: CASSDASGEQYF.

The genes are TRBV27 and TRBJ1-1; 8 bases fit TRBD1. The germline gives CDR1 MNHEY, CDR2 SMNVEV (reference sequence). V lost 2 bases and J lost 0; bases outside the gene matches: 5. CDR3 length: 16 amino acids. The CDR3 sequence: CASSLITGGLNTEAFF. CDR3 bases: TGTGCCAGCAGTTTAATTACAGGGGGTTTGAACACTGAAGCTTTCTTT.

The chain recombines TRBV27 with TRBJ2-7; 8 nucleotides align to TRBD1. From germline, CDR1 is MNHEY and CDR2 SMNVEV (reference sequence). The J segment lost 3 bases and the V segment lost 3 bases, leaving 7 bases of the junction unmatched. The length of the CDR3 is 15 residues. CDR3 DNA sequence: TGTGCCAGCAGTTTGGGTACAGGGGGTGGCTACGAGCAGTACTTC. Translating gives CASSLGTGGGYEQYF.

The CDR3 bases are TGCGCCAGCAGCCAAGAACCCGGGAGGGTCGAGCAGTACTTC. This encodes CASSQEPGRVEQYF. The rearrangement uses TRBV4-1 and TRBJ2-7, with TRBD2 identical over 8 bases. This CDR3 is 14 amino acids long. CDR1 is MGHRA and CDR2 is YSYEKL in the germline V gene. The V segment lost 0 bases and the J segment 6 bases; nucleotides outside the gene matches: 4.

This clone has only one observation. The chain uses TRBV6-5 and TRBJ2-7; D is perhaps TRBD1 (5 bases). V lost 0 bases to trimming and J lost 3 bases, with 6 bases between them. In germline, CDR1 is MNHEY, CDR2 SVGAGI. The CDR3 loop spans 13 amino acids. CDR3 residues: CASSYSGDYEQYF. The CDR3 coding sequence is TGTGCCAGCAGTTACTCAGGGGACTACGAGCAGTACTTC.